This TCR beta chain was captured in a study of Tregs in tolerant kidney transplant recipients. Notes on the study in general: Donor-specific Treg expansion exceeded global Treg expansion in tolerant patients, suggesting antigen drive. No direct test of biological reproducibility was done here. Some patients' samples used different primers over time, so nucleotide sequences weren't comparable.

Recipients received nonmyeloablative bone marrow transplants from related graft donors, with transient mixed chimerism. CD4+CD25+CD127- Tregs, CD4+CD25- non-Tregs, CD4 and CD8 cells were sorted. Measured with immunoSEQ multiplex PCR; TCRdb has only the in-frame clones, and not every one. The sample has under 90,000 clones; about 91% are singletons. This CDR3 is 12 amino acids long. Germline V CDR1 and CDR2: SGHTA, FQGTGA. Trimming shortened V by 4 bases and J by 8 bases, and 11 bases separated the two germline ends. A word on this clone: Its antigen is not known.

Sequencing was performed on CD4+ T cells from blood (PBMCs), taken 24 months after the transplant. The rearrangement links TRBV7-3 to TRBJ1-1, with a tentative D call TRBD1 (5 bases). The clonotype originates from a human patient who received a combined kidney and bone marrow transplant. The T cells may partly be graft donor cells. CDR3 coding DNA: TGTGCCAGCAGCTACCCGGGGGGGGAAGCTTTCTTT. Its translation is CASSYPGGEAFF.